The present T cell receptor (beta chain) was sequenced within a study of T cell repertoires in cytomegalovirus infection. Study context: An indication of both CMV infection and matching HLA type came from public TCR beta signatures. Whole-study findings and limits: The cumulative frequency of public TCR beta families distinguished individuals who carried CMV together with the relevant HLA. CMV-specific TCR beta clonotypes restricted by HLA-C were the ones dominating the ex vivo response.

TCRdb re-analysed the reads in MiXCR, keeping a single row per CDR3 protein. The table has around 120,000 distinct CDR3 sequences, 20% to 30% seen once. Per the germline V gene, CDR1 is SGHTA and CDR2 is FQGNSA. The CDR3 loop spans 15 amino acids. The V segment lost 4 bases and the J segment 2 bases; nucleotides outside the gene matches: 6. This clonotype has ten or more counts. Its antigen is as yet unknown. This chain connects TRBV7-2 to TRBJ2-7, with TRBD2 identical over 9 bases. The clonotype was recovered from a human donor in good health (CMV status not recorded). Some clones in this sample may be carry-over from other donors' samples. The sequencing input was PBMCs, sequenced either directly or after in vitro stimulation (not recorded which). The CDR3 bases are TGTGCCAGCAGCTCCTGGACTAGCGCGACCTACGAGCAGTACTTC. Amino acid sequence: CASSSWTSATYEQYF. The variable domain in full, completed from reference TRBV7-2 and TRBJ2-7, reads GAGVSQSPSNKVTEKGKDVELRCDPISGHTALYWYRQSLGQGLEFLIYFQGNSAPDKSGLPSDRFSAERTGGSVSTLTIQRTQQEDSAVYLCASSSWTSATYEQYFGPGTRLTVT.